This TCR beta chain comes out of a study of CD8+ T cells in alopecia areata. Study as a whole: Each day, treated patients took oral tofacitinib twice, at 5 to 10 mg per dose.

Treatment noted: oral pan-JAK inhibitor, 5-10 mg twice daily. Peripheral blood and lesional scalp punch biopsies came from alopecia areata patients. CDR1 is SGHNT and CDR2 is YYREEE in the germline V gene (reference sequence). This CDR3 has 13 residues. Reverse transcribed after extraction, RNA yielded cDNA as the sequencing template. Data came from immunoSEQ multiplex PCR; TCRdb stores just in-frame clones and leaves some out. The repertoire consists of around 100,000 clones, with just over 85% occurring once and the leading ten covering approximately 12%. This chain connects TRBV5-4 to TRBJ2-7; 9 nucleotides align to TRBD2. Source: CD8+ T cells sorted from blood, taken between weeks 30 and 35, from a patient treated with tofacitinib. This sequence was found in a human donor with alopecia areata. In nucleotides, the CDR3 is TGTGCAACCCAGGGACTAGCTAGCCACGAGCAGTACTTC. Amino acids: CATQGLASHEQYF.